This is a list of T cell receptor beta chains from one sample in a study of blood T cells in healthy people across ages. TCRdb recomputed calls from the 5' RACE reads with MiXCR, one row per CDR3 protein. The sample has around 990,000 distinct CDR3 sequences; approximately 25% are singletons. The data were also submitted as part of a second study, on T cells of mothers and their children.

The sequenced material came from blood. Every receptor here comes from a girl aged 2 to 9 in good health. The CDR3 runs from the conserved cysteine through the conserved F or W. The D gene is left open where the match is weak. Expanded clones get a size class; other rows say once, few or many, or leave the size out.

TRBV12-3/TRBV12-4	.	few	TRBJ2-3	CASSVVLNTQYF	TGTGCCAGCAGTGTGGTCCTGAATACGCAGTATTTT
TRBV28	TRBD1	.	TRBJ2-1	CVSSKTGTVYNEQFF	TGTGTCAGCAGTAAAACCGGGACAGTATACAATGAGCAGTTCTTC
TRBV27	TRBD1	.	TRBJ2-7	CASSLRAGGNPYEQYF	TGTGCCAGCAGTTTACGAGCAGGGGGTAACCCCTACGAGCAGTACTTC
TRBV10-3	TRBD2	few	TRBJ2-1	CAIDWGGSSNEQFF	TGTGCCATCGACTGGGGGGGATCTTCAAATGAGCAGTTCTTC
TRBV7-2	.	few	TRBJ2-5	CASSLEASSETQYF	TGTGCCAGCAGCTTAGAGGCCAGTTCAGAGACCCAGTACTTC
TRBV7-2	.	few	TRBJ2-1	CASSLGTRLMSSYNGQFF	TGTGCCAGCAGCTTAGGGACCCGACTCATGAGCTCCTACAATGGGCAGTTCTTC
TRBV7-9	TRBD2	.	TRBJ2-2	CASSSIAGVTGELFF	TGTGCCAGCAGCTCAATAGCGGGAGTCACCGGGGAGCTGTTTTTT
TRBV20-1	.	.	TRBJ2-5	CSARMRETQYF	TGCAGTGCTAGAATGAGAGAGACCCAGTACTTC
TRBV29-1	.	.	TRBJ2-2	CSVDWSSSGELFF	TGCAGCGTTGATTGGTCCTCCTCCGGGGAGCTGTTTTTT
TRBV4-3	.	.	TRBJ2-2	CASSQEGRITGELFF	TGCGCCAGCAGCCAAGAAGGACGAATCACCGGGGAGCTGTTTTTT
TRBV7-3	.	.	TRBJ2-3	CASSLTRSWVGGTDTQYF	TGTGCCAGCAGCTTAACACGTAGCTGGGTGGGGGGCACAGATACGCAGTATTTT
TRBV15	.	.	TRBJ2-7	CATSREVRGSATYEQYF	TGTGCCACCAGCAGAGAGGTTCGAGGGTCCGCAACCTACGAGCAGTACTTC
TRBV15	.	.	TRBJ1-2	CATSRDEGFYGYTF	TGTGCCACCAGCAGAGATGAAGGTTTCTATGGCTACACCTTC
TRBV4-3	.	few	TRBJ1-2	CASSQDRADYGYTF	TGCGCCAGCAGCCAAGACAGAGCGGATTATGGCTACACCTTC
TRBV19	TRBD1	few	TRBJ1-4	CASSIRGATNEKLFF	TGTGCCAGTAGTATCAGGGGGGCAACTAATGAAAAACTGTTTTTT
TRBV20-1	TRBD1	.	TRBJ2-7	CSADNRGSYEQYF	TGCAGTGCTGACAACAGGGGGTCCTACGAGCAGTACTTC
TRBV20-1	.	.	TRBJ2-7	CSASRGQLYYEQYF	TGCAGTGCTAGCCGGGGGCAACTATACTACGAGCAGTACTTC
TRBV6-6	.	few	TRBJ1-5	CASSFSVGNQPQHF	TGTGCCAGCAGTTTTAGCGTGGGCAATCAGCCCCAGCATTTT
TRBV7-9	TRBD1	.	TRBJ1-1	CASSFRDHIYRGDPNTEAFF	TGTGCCAGCAGCTTTCGGGACCACATTTACAGGGGCGATCCGAACACTGAAGCTTTCTTT
TRBV4-2	TRBD2	few	TRBJ2-7	CASSHGTSGRSYEQYF	TGTGCCAGCAGCCACGGGACTAGCGGGAGGTCTTACGAGCAGTACTTC
TRBV7-2	.	few	TRBJ2-3	CASSSLADTQYF	TGTGCCAGCAGCTCTCTAGCAGATACGCAGTATTTT
TRBV6-1	TRBD2	.	TRBJ2-5	CASRLAGWQETQYF	TGTGCCAGCCGACTAGCGGGGTGGCAAGAGACCCAGTACTTC
TRBV29-1	TRBD1	few	TRBJ2-1	CSVHVYYRGPEQFF	TGCAGCGTTCACGTATACTACAGGGGGCCTGAGCAGTTCTTC
TRBV29-1	.	many	TRBJ2-2	CSVEGPGELFF	TGCAGCGTTGAAGGTCCCGGGGAGCTGTTTTTT
TRBV13	.	.	TRBJ2-5	CASSFRGRLETRYF	TGTGCCAGCAGCTTCCGAGGAAGGTTGGAGACCCGGTACTTC
TRBV28	TRBD1	.	TRBJ2-5	CANQKDRTDEQYF	TGTGCCAACCAGAAGGACAGGACCGATGAGCAGTACTTC
TRBV6-6	.	many	TRBJ1-4	CASSYPPGTQGLNEKLFF	TGTGCCAGCAGTTACCCTCCCGGGACACAAGGCCTTAATGAAAAACTGTTTTTT
TRBV7-7	TRBD1	.	TRBJ1-2	CASSTQGAGGYTF	TGTGCTAGCAGCACCCAGGGGGCGGGAGGCTACACCTTC
TRBV12-3/TRBV12-4	TRBD2	few	TRBJ2-1	CASSFLLAGNNEQFF	TGTGCCAGCAGTTTCCTCCTAGCGGGGAACAATGAGCAGTTCTTC